The T cell receptor (beta chain) under discussion was sequenced for a study of shared clonotypes between healthy human individuals. A word on this clone: The antigen is unknown.

Whole-study results and caveats: Enrolling few donors narrowed the genetic and exposure-history diversity that was represented. A reduction in generation probabilities was seen for non-shared clonotypes relative to those shared by all four donors.

This CDR3 contains 15 residues. Germline CDR1 and CDR2: MNHEY and SVGAGI. The ends lost 7 bases at V and 0 bases at J; junction bases unmatched: 2. Per the authors' pipeline: ImmunoSEQ gave junction-only sequences without quality scores, so filtering differed. Clones were read by immunoSEQ multiplex PCR, and TCRdb kept only the in-frame ones, dropping some. V and J calls and clone size follow that table, whereas D and trimming were derived from the DNA. The repertoire holds roughly 590,000 clones, with roughly 95% as singletons. In the naive CD8 group, cells lacked CD45RO and were positively selected for CCR7, so terminally differentiated effector memory CD45RA+ cells were left out.

The sample was naive CD8+ T cells sorted from blood. This sequence originates from a woman aged 30 to 39 in good health. The gene calls are TRBV6-5 and TRBJ2-4; 11 nucleotides match TRBD1. CDR3 sequence reads: CASKGQGVAKNIQYF. CDR3 bases: TGTGCCAGCAAGGGACAGGGGGTAGCCAAAAACATTCAGTACTTC.